The 30 T cell receptor beta chains reported below all come from one sample, sequenced in a study of T-cell memory formation after mild COVID-19. TCRdb processed the 5' RACE reads anew with MiXCR; each CDR3 protein has one entry. The profile shows some 150,000 distinct CDR3 sequences, about 19% of them singletons. Sequencing was done on a sample of PBMCs or a T cell subset sorted from them (not recorded which). The receptors were sampled from an adult woman who had mild COVID-19 (a few samples of this study predate the infection). Cell type and time point are not known.

The V gene is TRBV5-1, the J gene TRBJ2-5; perhaps TRBD1 as D (5 bases). This CDR3 is 16 amino acids long. V was shortened by 0 bases and J by 3 bases, with 15 bases between the two germline ends. Germline lookup yields CDR1 SGHRS and CDR2 YFSETQ. The CDR3 here is CASSLGAGSQKETQYF. The CDR3 region has the DNA TGCGCCAGCAGCTTGGGCGCAGGGTCCCAAAAAGAGACCCAGTACTTC. Looking up the rest from reference TRBV5-1 and TRBJ2-5 gives the full variable domain: KAGVTQTPRYLIKTRGQQVTLSCSPISGHRSVSWYQQTPGQGLQFLFEYFSETQRNKGNFPGRFSGRQFSNSRSEMNVSTLELGDSALYLCASSLGAGSQKETQYFGPGTRLLVL.

The rearrangement links TRBV24-1 to TRBJ2-1, with D uncertain. This CDR3 comprises 16 residues. Germline lookup yields CDR1 KGHDR and CDR2 SFDVKD. Trimming shortened V by 1 base and J by 1 base, and 10 bases separated the two germline ends. For the CDR3, the DNA is TGTGCCACCAGTGATTTAGAGTCGATGTCCTACAATGAGCAGTTCTTC. Translating it yields CATSDLESMSYNEQFF.

This clonotype was detected a few times. The CDR3 sequence is CASSQDRGGAASQETQYF. CDR3 bases: TGCGCCAGCAGCCAAGATCGGGGGGGGGCGGCCTCCCAAGAGACCCAGTACTTC. The chain joins TRBV4-1 to TRBJ2-5, with TRBD2 identical over 8 bases. The trim removed 0 bases at V and 1 base at J, leaving 10 bases unmatched. The CDR3 is 18 amino acids. Germline assignment: CDR1 MGHRA and CDR2 YSYEKL.

This clonotype was detected ten times or more. The J gene is TRBJ1-2, the V gene TRBV7-2, with TRBD1 matching over 8 bases. V trimming: 5 bases; J trimming: 8 bases; junction bases outside the gene matches: 16. This CDR3 region has 16 residues. Germline V gene lookup returns CDR1 SGHTA and CDR2 FQGNSA. For the CDR3, the DNA is TGTGCCAGCAGCCCCGGAGGACAGGGTCGGGTTGGAGGCTACACCTTC. It yields the protein CASSPGGQGRVGGYTF.

The chain combines TRBV19 with TRBJ1-1; unclear D gene. V lost 4 bases, J lost 3 bases, and 6 bases lay in between. This CDR3 has 12 residues. Germline V CDR1 and CDR2: LNHDA, SQIVND (reference sequence). CDR3 DNA sequence: TGTGCCAGTAGTAGGACGTACACTGAAGCTTTCTTT. Translation gives CASSRTYTEAFF.

CDR3 residues: CASSRDRPCYGYTF. The CDR3 nucleotides read TGTGCCAGCAGTCGCGACAGGCCTTGCTATGGCTACACCTTC. The chain combines TRBV12-3 or TRBV12-4 with TRBJ1-2; TRBD1 might be the D (6 bases). The CDR3 is 14 residues long. Trimming stripped 5 bases from V and 4 bases from J, with 14 bases between.

A few counts support this clonotype. J is TRBJ2-7 and V is TRBV12-3 or TRBV12-4, with D uncertain. The CDR3 sequence is 14 residues long. The V and J ends lost 7 bases and 4 bases respectively, with 17 bases between them. CDR3 residues: CASTISRRLYEQYF. The CDR3 DNA follows: TGTGCCAGCACCATCTCTCGCAGGCTTTACGAGCAGTACTTC.

The V call is TRBV19, the J call TRBJ2-3; the D gene could be TRBD1 or TRBD2 (7 bases each). With 3 bases removed from V and 1 base from J, the gap between germline ends came to 14 bases. CDR3 length equals 16 residues. CDR1 is LNHDA, CDR2 SQIVND, per germline (reference sequence). The CDR3 is CASSMQGGPGTDTQYF. The DNA for the CDR3 is TGTGCCAGTAGTATGCAGGGGGGGCCCGGCACAGATACGCAGTATTTT.

This sequence joins TRBV5-1 and TRBJ2-5, with TRBD1 as a possible D gene (6 bases). CDR3 size: 13 residues. The germline V and J ends were trimmed by 5 bases and 2 bases, with 10 bases remaining between them. Per the germline V gene, CDR1 is SGHRS and CDR2 is YFSETQ. This CDR3 reads CASRSGQQETQYF. CDR3 bases: TGCGCCAGCAGATCCGGACAGCAAGAGACCCAGTACTTC.

This chain links TRBV2 with TRBJ2-3; 10 positions match TRBD2. The CDR3 consists of 16 residues. V shed 5 bases and J 3 bases; nucleotides not matched to a gene: 8. Germline V lookup: CDR1 SNHLY, CDR2 FYNNEI. Written as DNA, the CDR3 is TGTGCCAGCAGTCGAGCGGGGGGGGTCCTTACAGATACGCAGTATTTT. It specifies CASSRAGGVLTDTQYF.

This clonotype was counted many times. The J gene is TRBJ2-1, the V gene TRBV7-9; a possible D gene is TRBD2 (6 bases). Germline assignment: CDR1 SEHNR and CDR2 FQNEAQ (reference sequence). Trimming cost V 7 bases and J 6 bases, with 13 bases left between them. The CDR3 runs to 13 residues. The CDR3 region is CASTGLKGNEQFF. The CDR3 DNA reads TGTGCCAGCACCGGACTAAAGGGCAATGAGCAGTTCTTC.

This clonotype appeared a few times. V and J are TRBV4-1 and TRBJ2-7, with D perhaps matching TRBD1 or TRBD2 (5 bases each). V lost 4 bases and J 2 bases, leaving 15 bases between the germline ends. This CDR3 has 15 amino acids. Germline V gene data show CDR1 as MGHRA and CDR2 as YSYEKL. The CDR3 DNA reads TGCGCCAGCAGCCCAACATCCGGGACCACCTACGAGCAGTACTTC. Protein: CASSPTSGTTYEQYF.

There are many counts of this clonotype. The chain uses TRBV29-1 and TRBJ2-1; weak D call: TRBD2 (6 bases). The CDR3 has 15 residues. Per the germline V gene, CDR1 is SQVTM and CDR2 is ANQGSEA. Trimming took off 0 bases at V and 7 bases at J, with 16 bases between the two ends. The CDR3 DNA reads TGCAGCGTTGAAGATCTGTCAGGGAGGATGAATGAGCAGTTCTTC. It is translated as CSVEDLSGRMNEQFF.

The CDR3 reads CAISESGLLNTEAFF. CDR3 nucleotide sequence: TGTGCCATCAGTGAGTCGGGACTCCTGAACACTGAAGCTTTCTTT. V usage is TRBV10-3 and J usage is TRBJ1-1; tentative D call: TRBD1 (5 bases). The V end was cut by 0 bases, the J end by 0 bases, with 8 bases between. Germline-derived CDR1 and CDR2 are ENHRY and SYGVKD. The length of the CDR3 is 15 residues.

V and J are TRBV6-6 and TRBJ1-6, with 9 nucleotides matching TRBD1. The germline V gene has CDR1 MNHNY and CDR2 SVGAGI (reference sequence). This CDR3 region has 16 residues. V shed 4 bases, J shed 7 bases, and the junction held 8 bases outside the gene matches. CDR3 protein: CASSSNRGLVNSPLHF. DNA for the CDR3: TGTGCCAGCAGTTCCAACAGGGGGCTGGTGAATTCACCCCTCCACTTT.

This clonotype came up a few times. The chain couples TRBV5-4 to TRBJ1-1; 7 nucleotides line up with TRBD1. J lost 6 bases, V lost 2 bases, and 7 bases had no gene match. Per germline, CDR1 SGHNT and CDR2 YYREEE (reference sequence). The CDR3 sequence is 14 residues long. The CDR3 DNA follows: TGTGCCAGCAGCTTATCAGGGGGTAAGGCTGAAGCTTTCTTT. Protein product: CASSLSGGKAEAFF.

The chain employs TRBV30 and TRBJ2-4; D ambiguous. V lost 2 bases and J lost 2, with 13 bases in between. This CDR3 region has 15 residues. Germline V lookup: CDR1 GTSNPN, CDR2 SVGIG (reference sequence). CDR3 region: CAWSPLSVTKNIQYF. The CDR3 DNA follows: TGTGCCTGGAGTCCGCTCAGTGTGACCAAAAACATTCAGTACTTC. The entire variable domain, with the rest obtained from reference TRBV30 and TRBJ2-4, is as follows: SQTIHQWPATLVQPVGSPLSLECTVEGTSNPNLYWYRQAAGRGLQLLFYSVGIGQISSEVPQNLSASRPQDRQFILSSKKLLLSDSGFYLCAWSPLSVTKNIQYFGAGTRLSVL.

The chain employs TRBV29-1 and TRBJ2-3; D not certain. Trimming left V 3 bases short and J 0 bases short, with 7 bases between. Germline CDR1 SQVTM, CDR2 ANQGSEA. The CDR3 extends over 13 amino acids. The CDR3 loop is CSVDVGSTDTQYF. CDR3 nucleotide sequence: TGCAGCGTTGATGTGGGGAGCACAGATACGCAGTATTTT.

This clonotype was seen only a few times. The chain employs TRBV3-1 and TRBJ1-1; D is undetermined. The CDR3 totals 13 residues. The V end lost 3 bases, the J end lost 11 bases, and 16 bases lay between the germline ends. CDR1 and CDR2 (germline): LGHDT, YNNKEL (reference sequence). Here the CDR3 DNA reads TGTGCCAGCAGCCAGGCCTTGGGGTATGGGGCTTTCTTT. Encoded protein: CASSQALGYGAFF.

This clonotype was observed a handful of times. J is TRBJ2-3 and V is TRBV18; 11 bases are shared with TRBD2. Germline CDR1 KGHSH, CDR2 LQKENI. The J segment lost 1 base and the V segment lost 0 bases, leaving 3 bases of the junction unmatched. The CDR3 has 17 amino acids. In DNA, the CDR3 is TGTGCCAGCTCACCACCGGGGACTAGCGGAGGCACAGATACGCAGTATTTT. Protein product: CASSPPGTSGGTDTQYF.

Only a few counts were recorded for this clonotype. The CDR3 region has the DNA TGTGCCAGCAGCCGGACAGACCATGAGCAGTTCTTC. Translated, it gives CASSRTDHEQFF. The chain is built from TRBV3-1 and TRBJ2-1, with a possible D match to TRBD1 (6 bases). In germline, CDR1 is LGHDT, CDR2 YNNKEL (reference sequence). The CDR3 runs to 12 residues. Trimming removed 4 bases from V and 8 bases from J, with 9 bases in between.

The chain carries TRBV6-1 and TRBJ2-1, with 9 bases fitting TRBD1. The germline CDR1 and CDR2 sequences are MNHNS and SASEGT. V was clipped by 6 bases and J by 5 bases; unmatched bases: 8. The CDR3 has 15 amino acids. CDR3 amino acids: CASSLTGTGNNEQFF. DNA of the CDR3: TGTGCCAGCAGCCTTACCGGGACAGGGAACAATGAGCAGTTCTTC.

This clonotype was detected only a few times. The chain is built from TRBV18 and TRBJ2-4; no definite D call. The V and J ends lost 0 bases and 1 base respectively, with 4 bases between them. The CDR3 spans 14 residues. The germline CDR1 and CDR2 sequences are KGHSH and LQKENI. The CDR3 is CASSPPTAKNIQYF. CDR3 in DNA: TGTGCCAGCTCACCACCGACGGCCAAAAACATTCAGTACTTC.

This clonotype appeared many times. The chain joins TRBV9 to TRBJ2-5; D is unclear. The CDR3 is 15 amino acids. Looked up from germline, CDR1 is SGDLS and CDR2 is YYNGEE. V shed 1 base and J shed 5 bases, with 15 bases lying between them. The CDR3 spells CASSVTTGSGETQYF. The CDR3 region has the DNA TGTGCCAGCAGCGTAACGACCGGGTCCGGGGAGACCCAGTACTTC.

The gene calls are TRBV5-1 and TRBJ2-1; 7 bases are shared with TRBD2. CDR3 length: 15 amino acids. Losses at the gene ends were 2 bases for V and 1 base for J; bases not matched to a gene: 3. Germline V gives CDR1 SGHRS, CDR2 YFSETQ. Here the CDR3 reads CASSFAGESYNEQFF. CDR3 bases: TGCGCCAGCAGCTTTGCGGGAGAGTCCTACAATGAGCAGTTCTTC.

The chain links TRBV3-1 to TRBJ1-6; D may be TRBD1 (6 bases). The germline gives CDR1 LGHDT, CDR2 YNNKEL (reference sequence). The CDR3 runs to 14 residues. The V and J ends lost 1 base and 10 bases respectively, with 11 bases between them. CDR3 loop: CASSQVAGESPLHF. CDR3 coding DNA: TGTGCCAGCAGCCAAGTAGCAGGGGAGTCACCCCTCCACTTT.

The V call is TRBV5-1, the J call TRBJ1-1; a possible D gene is TRBD1 (5 bases). The ends were cut back, 4 bases at V and 8 bases at J, with 24 bases in the middle. Germline CDR1 reads SGHRS; CDR2 reads YFSETQ. The length of the CDR3 is 16 residues. The CDR3 spells CASSPRTPDSRAEAFF. The CDR3 nucleotides are TGCGCCAGCAGCCCACGAACCCCCGACAGCCGTGCGGAAGCTTTCTTT.

The chain couples TRBV9 to TRBJ2-5; 9 bases line up with TRBD2. CDR1 SGDLS and CDR2 YYNGEE come from the germline V gene. V dropped 0 bases and J dropped 1; count of bases not matched to a gene: 4. The CDR3 extends over 16 amino acids. CDR3 in amino acids: CASSVVPAGGQETQYF. In DNA form, the CDR3 reads TGTGCCAGCAGCGTAGTGCCAGCGGGGGGCCAAGAGACCCAGTACTTC.

The CDR3 sequence is CSVGGQGYNEQFF. CDR3 nucleotide sequence: TGCAGCGTTGGGGGACAGGGGTACAATGAGCAGTTCTTC. The chain employs TRBV29-1 and TRBJ2-1; 10 positions match TRBD1. The germline gives CDR1 SQVTM, CDR2 ANQGSEA. This CDR3 has 13 residues. V lost 4 bases and J lost 4; bases outside the gene matches: 1.

This chain links TRBV5-1 with TRBJ2-1; no clear D gene. Trimming took 6 bases from V and 7 from J, leaving 8 bases between them. The germline CDR1 and CDR2 sequences are SGHRS and YFSETQ. The length of the CDR3 is 11 residues. The CDR3: CASIGWNEQFF. As DNA, the CDR3 is TGCGCCAGCATCGGTTGGAATGAGCAGTTCTTC. The variable domain in full, completed from reference TRBV5-1 and TRBJ2-1, reads KAGVTQTPRYLIKTRGQQVTLSCSPISGHRSVSWYQQTPGQGLQFLFEYFSETQRNKGNFPGRFSGRQFSNSRSEMNVSTLELGDSALYLCASIGWNEQFFGPGTRLTVL.